One and the same sample provided the 5 T cell receptor beta chains below, sequenced in a study of technical replicates of blood from several donors. Measured with immunoSEQ multiplex PCR; TCRdb has only the in-frame clones, and not every one. The sample has about 13,000 clones, around 79% seen once. Sequenced input: PBMCs. These receptors came from a human donor in good health.

The CDR3 DNA reads TGTGCCAGCAGCTTGCGACAGGGGCGCTCTGGGGCCAACGTCCTGACTTTC. It yields the protein CASSLRQGRSGANVLTF. The chain uses TRBV7-8 and TRBJ2-6; 8 bases agree with TRBD1. The V gene's germline CDR1 is SGHVS and CDR2 FQNEAQ. The V gene end was trimmed by 3 bases and the J gene end by 0 bases; junction bases not matched to a gene: 4. This CDR3 spans 17 amino acids.

V gene TRBV19 combines with J gene TRBJ1-4, with a weak D call TRBD1 (5 bases). CDR1 and CDR2 (germline): LNHDA, SQIVND (reference sequence). The length of the CDR3 is 13 residues. V lost 5 bases to trimming and J lost 3 bases, with 7 bases between them. CDR3 loop: CASSDRANEKLFF. CDR3 sequence (DNA): TGTGCCAGTAGTGACAGAGCTAATGAAAAACTGTTTTTT.

The V call is TRBV5-1, the J call TRBJ2-7; 11 nucleotides line up with TRBD2. Germline trimming cut 4 bases from V and 3 bases from J; bases unmatched to any gene: 6. The CDR3 consists of 15 residues. The V gene's germline CDR1 is SGHRS and CDR2 YFSETQ. The CDR3 DNA is TGCGCCAGCAGCCCGGTGGGACTAGCGGTCTACGAGCAGTACTTC. Its protein is CASSPVGLAVYEQYF.

The rearrangement joins TRBV9 to TRBJ2-7; the match to TRBD2 covers 8 bases. The CDR3 runs to 13 residues. V was pared by 6 bases and J by 5 bases, with 7 bases of the junction left unmatched. CDR1 is SGDLS, CDR2 YYNGEE, per germline. CDR3 protein: CASIAGPTHEQYF. Written as DNA, the CDR3 is TGTGCCAGCATAGCGGGACCAACCCACGAGCAGTACTTC.

The chain links TRBV6-5 to TRBJ1-4, with a tentative D call TRBD1 (6 bases). In germline, CDR1 is MNHEY, CDR2 SVGAGI. This CDR3 has 14 residues. V lost 3 bases, J lost 7 bases, and 12 bases lay in between. This CDR3 is CASSYSGAGEKLFF. CDR3 bases: TGTGCCAGCAGTTATTCAGGGGCTGGTGAAAAACTGTTTTTT.